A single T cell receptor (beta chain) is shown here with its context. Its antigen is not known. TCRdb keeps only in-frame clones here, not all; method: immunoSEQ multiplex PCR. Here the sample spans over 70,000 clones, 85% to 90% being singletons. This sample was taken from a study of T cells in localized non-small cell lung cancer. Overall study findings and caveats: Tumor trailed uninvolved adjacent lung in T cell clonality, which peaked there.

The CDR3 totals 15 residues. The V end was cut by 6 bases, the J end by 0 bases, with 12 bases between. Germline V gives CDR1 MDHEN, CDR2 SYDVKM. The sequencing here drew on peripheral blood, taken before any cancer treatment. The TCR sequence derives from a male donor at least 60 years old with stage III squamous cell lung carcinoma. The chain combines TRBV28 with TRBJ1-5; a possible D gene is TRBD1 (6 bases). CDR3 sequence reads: CASRGGQYSNQPQHF. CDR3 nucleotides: TGTGCCAGCAGGGGGGGACAATATAGCAATCAGCCCCAGCATTTT.